In this sample, the clone carrying this T cell receptor (beta chain) turned up many times. Its antigen remains unknown. Cells sorted as Tregs were CD4+, CD25+ and CD127-/low. Germline loops: CDR1 DFQATT, CDR2 SNEGSKA (reference sequence). V shed 8 bases, J shed 7 bases, and the junction held 9 bases outside the gene matches. The CDR3 spans 14 residues. Full-length variable regions came from constant-region reverse primers plus semi-nested Nested Universal Primer A PCR. MiXCR, applied by TCRdb to the 5' RACE reads, yields one record per CDR3 protein. In the table there are 35,000 to 50,000 distinct CDR3 sequences, less than 25% of which are singletons. General study findings and limits: In terms of TCR gene usage, tumor memory CD4+ T cells clustered together with blood and lymph node memory CD4+ cells, as well as with lymph node naive CD4+ cells. Tumor Treg TCRs overlapped most with tumor naive CD4+ cells.

The source is a female donor with breast cancer. Sequencing was performed on Tregs sorted from blood. The J gene is TRBJ2-1, the V gene TRBV20-1; 12 bases match TRBD2. CDR3 residues: CSTVWTSGNNEQFF. The CDR3 DNA sequence: TGCAGTACTGTCTGGACTAGCGGGAATAATGAGCAGTTCTTC.